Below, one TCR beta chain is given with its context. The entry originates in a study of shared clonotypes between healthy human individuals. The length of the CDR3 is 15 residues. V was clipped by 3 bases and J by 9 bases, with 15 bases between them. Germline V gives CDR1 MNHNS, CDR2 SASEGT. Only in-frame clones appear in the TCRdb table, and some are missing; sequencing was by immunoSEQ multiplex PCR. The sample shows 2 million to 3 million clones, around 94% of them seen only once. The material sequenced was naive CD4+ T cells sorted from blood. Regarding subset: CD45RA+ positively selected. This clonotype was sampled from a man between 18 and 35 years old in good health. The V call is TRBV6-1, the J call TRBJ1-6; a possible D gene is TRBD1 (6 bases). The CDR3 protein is CASSELGDKGSPLHF. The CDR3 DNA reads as TGTGCCAGCAGTGAGCTGGGGGACAAGGGTTCACCCCTCCACTTT.